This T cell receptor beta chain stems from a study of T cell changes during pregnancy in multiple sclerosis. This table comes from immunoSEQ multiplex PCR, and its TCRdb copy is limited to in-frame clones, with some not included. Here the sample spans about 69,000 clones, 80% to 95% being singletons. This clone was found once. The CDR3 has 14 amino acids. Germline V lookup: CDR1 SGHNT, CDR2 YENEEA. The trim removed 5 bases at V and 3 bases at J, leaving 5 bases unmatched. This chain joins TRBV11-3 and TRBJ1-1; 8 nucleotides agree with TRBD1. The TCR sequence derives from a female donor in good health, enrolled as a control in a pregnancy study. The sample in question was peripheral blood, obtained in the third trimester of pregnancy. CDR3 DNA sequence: TGTGCCAGCAGCGACAGGGGTTCAGACACTGAAGCTTTCTTT. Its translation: CASSDRGSDTEAFF.